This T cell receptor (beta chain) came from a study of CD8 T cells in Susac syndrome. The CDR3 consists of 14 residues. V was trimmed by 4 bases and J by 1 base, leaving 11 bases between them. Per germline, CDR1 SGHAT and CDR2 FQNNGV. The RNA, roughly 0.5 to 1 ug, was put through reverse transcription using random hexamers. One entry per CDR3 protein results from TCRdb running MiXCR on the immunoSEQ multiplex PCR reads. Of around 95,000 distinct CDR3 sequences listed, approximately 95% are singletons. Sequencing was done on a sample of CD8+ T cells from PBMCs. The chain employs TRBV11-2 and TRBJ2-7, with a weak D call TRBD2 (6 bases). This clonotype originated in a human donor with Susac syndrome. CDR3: CASSSPGGSYEQYF. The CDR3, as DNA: TGTGCCAGCAGCTCCCCTGGGGGGTCCTACGAGCAGTACTTC.